This T cell receptor beta chain was obtained from a study of blood T cells in healthy people across ages. There are a few counts of this clonotype. PCR was performed a second time for roughly 7 to 11 cycles using a sample-barcoded 5' primer and a J-beta primer mix. TCRdb re-analysed the 5' RACE reads in MiXCR, keeping a single row per CDR3 protein. Here the sample spans 1.5 million or so distinct CDR3 sequences, 35% to 45% being singletons. Sequencing input: blood. The sequence derives from a woman between 18 and 29 years old in good health.

The chain's CDR3 is CASSPGRHPYNAYF. The CDR3 DNA sequence: TGTGCCAGCAGTCCCGGGAGGCATCCCTATAACGCGTACTTC. This sequence joins TRBV12-3 or TRBV12-4 and TRBJ2-7, with 7 nucleotides matching TRBD2. J was trimmed by 12 bases and V by 5 bases; bases with no gene match: 16. There are 14 residues in the CDR3.